The sequence of this T cell receptor (beta chain) was determined in a study of blood T cell repertoires in COVID-19. Deletions cut 7 bases from V and 4 bases from J, with 17 bases between. This CDR3 contains 16 residues. In germline, CDR1 is SGHDN, CDR2 FVKESK. The assay was immunoSEQ multiplex PCR, and TCRdb's table has in-frame clones only and misses some. The sample has more than 95,000 clones, around 82% seen once; the top ten hold approximately 18%. This sequence joins TRBV14 and TRBJ1-6, with a weak D call TRBD1 (5 bases). The sequence was obtained from a man aged 25 to 40 with COVID-19, enrolled during active disease. Sequencing was done on a sample of peripheral blood. CDR3 nucleotides: TGTGCCAGCAAGCTCGGGGGGAGGGGTTATAATTCACCCCTCCACTTT. Its protein product is CASKLGGRGYNSPLHF.